The rows below give T cell receptor beta chains drawn from one sample of a study of regulatory T cells in long-lasting Graves disease. Each CDR3 protein gets one entry after TCRdb re-called the multiplex PCR reads with MiXCR. Seen here are 430,000 or so distinct CDR3 sequences, around 23% observed once, and the top ten hold approximately 14%. Sequencing used peripheral blood mononuclear cells (PBMCs), obtained when the disease was refractory, from a patient treated with antithyroid drugs. These TCRs come from a female donor with Graves disease. The CDR3 runs from the conserved cysteine through the conserved F or W. The D gene is left open where the match is weak. Rows may omit the clone size; those that give it use once, few, many or a size class.

. TRBJ2-7 . TRBV29-1 TGCAGCGTTGAAAGTAGGGAAGGGGAGCAGTACTTC CSVESREGEQYF
TRBD2 TRBJ2-7 . TRBV7-9 TGTGCCAGCAGCTCAACGGGCCTGATGGCGGGAGGGGAGCAGTACTTC CASSSTGLMAGGEQYF
. TRBJ1-2 many TRBV6-1 TGTGCCAGCAGTGATACCACAGTGAACTATGGCTACACCTTC CASSDTTVNYGYTF
. TRBJ1-4 many TRBV28 TGTGCCAGCAGTTTAAGTGGGCAGGCACTGTTTTTT CASSLSGQALFF
. TRBJ1-1 many TRBV2 TGTGCCAGCAGTGCTCGGCCCGATAGGGGCACTGAAGCTTTCTTT CASSARPDRGTEAFF
TRBD2 TRBJ2-2 many TRBV2 TGTGCCAGCAGTGAAAAAACTAGCGCCGGGGAGCTGTTTTTT CASSEKTSAGELFF
TRBD2 TRBJ2-5 . TRBV2 TGTGCCTGGAGCCAAGGACTAGCGGGATTAGAGACCCAGTACTTC CAWSQGLAGLETQYF
. TRBJ2-2 . TRBV20-1 TGCAGTGCTAGGACTCGACTCCTGCACATCGGGGAGCTGTTTTTT CSARTRLLHIGELFF
TRBD1 TRBJ1-2 few TRBV10-2 TGCGCCAGCAGCGAGGAAGGGGGCTACTATGGCTACACCTTC CASSEEGGYYGYTF
. TRBJ2-7 few TRBV13 TGTGCCAGCAGCAACAGGGTCCTTAGCTCCTACGAGCAGTACTTC CASSNRVLSSYEQYF
TRBD2 TRBJ2-3 few TRBV5-1 TGCGCCAGCAGCTCCCAACCGGCTAGCGGGAGGGGGGCAGATACGCAGTATTTT CASSSQPASGRGADTQYF
. TRBJ1-1 . TRBV20-1 TGCAGTGCTCAGGGGATCACTGAAGCTTTCTTT CSAQGITEAFF
. TRBJ1-5 many TRBV28 TGTGCCAGCAGTTTTGGAGAGCCCCAGCATTTT CASSFGEPQHF